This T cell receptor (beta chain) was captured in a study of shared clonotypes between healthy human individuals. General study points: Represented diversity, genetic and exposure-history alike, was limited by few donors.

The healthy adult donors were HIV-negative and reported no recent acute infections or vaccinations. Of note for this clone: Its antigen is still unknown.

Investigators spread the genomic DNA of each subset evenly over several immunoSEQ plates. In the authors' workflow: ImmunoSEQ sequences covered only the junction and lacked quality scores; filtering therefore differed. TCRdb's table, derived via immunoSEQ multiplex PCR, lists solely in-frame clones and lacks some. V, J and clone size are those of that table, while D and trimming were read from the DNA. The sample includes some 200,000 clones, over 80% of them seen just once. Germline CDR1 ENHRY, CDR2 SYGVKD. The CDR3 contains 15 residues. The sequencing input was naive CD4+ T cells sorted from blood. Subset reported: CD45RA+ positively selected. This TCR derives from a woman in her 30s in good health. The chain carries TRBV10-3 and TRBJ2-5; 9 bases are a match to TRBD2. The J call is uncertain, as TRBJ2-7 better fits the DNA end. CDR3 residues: CALRPAGGGSYEQYF. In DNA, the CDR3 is TGTGCGCTACGACCCGCGGGAGGGGGCTCCTACGAGCAGTACTTC.